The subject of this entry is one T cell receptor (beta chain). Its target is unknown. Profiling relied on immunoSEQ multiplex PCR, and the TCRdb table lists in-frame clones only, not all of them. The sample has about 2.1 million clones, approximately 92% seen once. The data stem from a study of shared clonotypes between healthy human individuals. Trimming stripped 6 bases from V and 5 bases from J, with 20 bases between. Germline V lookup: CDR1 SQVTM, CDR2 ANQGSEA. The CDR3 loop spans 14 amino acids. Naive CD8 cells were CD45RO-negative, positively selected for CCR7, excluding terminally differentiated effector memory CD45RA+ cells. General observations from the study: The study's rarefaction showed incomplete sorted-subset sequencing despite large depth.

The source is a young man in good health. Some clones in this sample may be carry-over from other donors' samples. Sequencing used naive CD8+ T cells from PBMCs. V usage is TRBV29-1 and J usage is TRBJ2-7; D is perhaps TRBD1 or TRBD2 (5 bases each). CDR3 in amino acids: CSVGWDDQKNEQYF. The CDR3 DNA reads TGCAGCGTCGGCTGGGACGACCAGAAAAACGAGCAGTACTTC.